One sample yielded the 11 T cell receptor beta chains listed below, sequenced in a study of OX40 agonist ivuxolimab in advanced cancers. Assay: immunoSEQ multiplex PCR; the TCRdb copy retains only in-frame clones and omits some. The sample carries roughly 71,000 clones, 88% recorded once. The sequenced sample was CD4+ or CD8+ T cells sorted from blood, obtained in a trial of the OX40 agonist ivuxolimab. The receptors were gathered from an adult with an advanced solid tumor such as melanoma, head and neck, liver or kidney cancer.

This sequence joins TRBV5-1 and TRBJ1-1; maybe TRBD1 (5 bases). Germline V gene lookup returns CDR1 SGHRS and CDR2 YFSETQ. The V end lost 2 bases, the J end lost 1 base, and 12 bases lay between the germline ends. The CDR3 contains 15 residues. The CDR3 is CASSFQGPENTEAFF. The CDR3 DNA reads TGCGCCAGCAGCTTTCAGGGACCCGAGAACACTGAAGCTTTCTTT. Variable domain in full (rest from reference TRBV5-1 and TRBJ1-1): KAGVTQTPRYLIKTRGQQVTLSCSPISGHRSVSWYQQTPGQGLQFLFEYFSETQRNKGNFPGRFSGRQFSNSRSEMNVSTLELGDSALYLCASSFQGPENTEAFFGQGTRLTVV.

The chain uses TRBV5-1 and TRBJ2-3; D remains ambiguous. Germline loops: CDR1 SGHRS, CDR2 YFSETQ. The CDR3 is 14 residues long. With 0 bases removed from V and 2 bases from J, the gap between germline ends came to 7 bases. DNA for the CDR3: TGCGCCAGCAGCTTGGGACACGACACAGATACGCAGTATTTT. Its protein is CASSLGHDTDTQYF.

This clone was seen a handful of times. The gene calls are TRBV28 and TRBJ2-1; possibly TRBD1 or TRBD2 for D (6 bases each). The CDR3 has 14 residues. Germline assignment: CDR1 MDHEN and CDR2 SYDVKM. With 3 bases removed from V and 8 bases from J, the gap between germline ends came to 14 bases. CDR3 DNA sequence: TGTGCCAGCAGTTTCTTAGAGGGGGGTCATGAGCAGTTCTTC. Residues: CASSFLEGGHEQFF.

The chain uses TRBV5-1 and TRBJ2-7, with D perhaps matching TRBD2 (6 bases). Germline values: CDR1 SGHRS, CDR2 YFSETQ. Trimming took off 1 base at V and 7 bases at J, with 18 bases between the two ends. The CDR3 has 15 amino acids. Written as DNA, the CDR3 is TGCGCCAGCAGCTTGAGTATGGGACTGACGGGGGAGCAGTACTTC. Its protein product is CASSLSMGLTGEQYF.

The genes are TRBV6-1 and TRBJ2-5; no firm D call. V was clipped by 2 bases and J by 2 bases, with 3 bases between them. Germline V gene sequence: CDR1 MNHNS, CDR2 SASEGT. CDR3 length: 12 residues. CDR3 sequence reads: CASSEQQETQYF. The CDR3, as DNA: TGTGCCAGCAGTGAACAGCAAGAGACCCAGTACTTC.

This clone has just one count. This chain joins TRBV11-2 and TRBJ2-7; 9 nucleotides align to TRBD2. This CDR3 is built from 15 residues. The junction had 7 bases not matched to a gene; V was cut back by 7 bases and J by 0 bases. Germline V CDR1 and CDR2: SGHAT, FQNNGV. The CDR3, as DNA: TGTGCCAGCACCCTAGCGGGATCGGGCTCCTACGAGCAGTACTTC. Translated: CASTLAGSGSYEQYF.

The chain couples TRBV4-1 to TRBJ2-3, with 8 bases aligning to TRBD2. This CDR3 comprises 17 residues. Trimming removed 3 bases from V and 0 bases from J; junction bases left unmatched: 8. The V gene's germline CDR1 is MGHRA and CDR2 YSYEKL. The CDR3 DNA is TGCGCCAGCAGCCACCACAGAACTAGCGGCAGCACAGATACGCAGTATTTT. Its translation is CASSHHRTSGSTDTQYF.

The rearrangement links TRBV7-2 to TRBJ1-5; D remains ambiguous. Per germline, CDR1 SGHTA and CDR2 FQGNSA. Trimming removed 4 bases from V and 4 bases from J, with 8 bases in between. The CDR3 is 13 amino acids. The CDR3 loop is CASSSGRNQPQHF. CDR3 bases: TGTGCCAGCAGCTCTGGCCGAAATCAGCCCCAGCATTTT.

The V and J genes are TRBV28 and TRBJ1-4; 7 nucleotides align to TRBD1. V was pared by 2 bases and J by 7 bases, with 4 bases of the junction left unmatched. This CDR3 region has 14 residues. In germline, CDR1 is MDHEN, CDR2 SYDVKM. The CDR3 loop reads CASSLRGRSEKLFF. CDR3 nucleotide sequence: TGTGCCAGCAGTTTAAGGGGGCGTAGTGAAAAACTGTTTTTT.

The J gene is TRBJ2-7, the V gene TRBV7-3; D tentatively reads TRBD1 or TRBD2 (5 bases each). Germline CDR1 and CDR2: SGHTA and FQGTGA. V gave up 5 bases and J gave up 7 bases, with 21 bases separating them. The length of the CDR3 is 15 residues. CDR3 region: CASSRERGAKGEQYF. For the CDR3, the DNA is TGTGCCAGCAGCCGGGAAAGGGGCGCCAAGGGGGAGCAGTACTTC.

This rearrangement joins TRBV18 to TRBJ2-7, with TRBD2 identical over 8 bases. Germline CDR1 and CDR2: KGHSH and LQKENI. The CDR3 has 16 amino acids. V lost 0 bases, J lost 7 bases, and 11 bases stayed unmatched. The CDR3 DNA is TGTGCCAGCTCACCACCGGTAACTAGCGGAACGGGAGAGCAGTACTTC. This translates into CASSPPVTSGTGEQYF. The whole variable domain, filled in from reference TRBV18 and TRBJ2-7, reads NAGVMQNPRHLVRRRGQEARLRCSPMKGHSHVYWYRQLPEEGLKFMVYLQKENIIDESGMPKERFSAEFPKEGPSILRIQQVVRGDSAAYFCASSPPVTSGTGEQYFGPGTRLTVT.